The rows below give T cell receptor beta chains drawn from one sample of a study of cytomegalovirus exposure and HLA in healthy donors. TCRdb's table, derived via immunoSEQ multiplex PCR, lists solely in-frame clones and lacks some. The sample has over 130,000 clones, approximately 80% seen once. Input material: PBMCs. The receptors were sampled from a woman in her thirties or forties in good health and CMV-seropositive. The CDR3 runs from the conserved cysteine through the conserved F or W. D genes are given only for firm matches. A row's size may be missing; if present it is once, few, many or a size class.

>-|TRBV11-1|TRBJ2-7|TRBD2
TGTGCCAGCAGCCCGGGGGGTTCCTACGAGCAGTACTTC
CASSPGGSYEQYF
>-|TRBV7-2|TRBJ1-2|-
TGTGCCAGCAGCTTAGCGCTTGCAGGTGGCTACACCTTC
CASSLALAGGYTF
>-|TRBV6-6|TRBJ2-7|-
TGTGCCAGCAGTCTAACCCTGGGAGGCTCCTACGAGCAGTACTTC
CASSLTLGGSYEQYF
>-|TRBV28|TRBJ1-2|-
TGTGCCAGCAGTCCTAATAACAGGCACGGCTACACCTTC
CASSPNNRHGYTF
>-|TRBV18|TRBJ2-1|-
TGTGCCAGCTCCCGGGCTAGCACCCATGAGCAGTTCTTC
CASSRASTHEQFF
>-|TRBV28|TRBJ1-4|TRBD1
TGTGCCAGCAGCCTACTACAGGGGGCGAACGAAAAACTGTTTTTT
CASSLLQGANEKLFF
>-|TRBV28|TRBJ2-7|TRBD1
TGTGCCAGCAGTTTAGGGGGACAGGGGTTGACCTCCTACGAGCAGTACTTC
CASSLGGQGLTSYEQYF
>-|TRBV27|TRBJ2-2|-
TGTGCCAGCAAGGAAACGGGAGTCAGCACCGGGGAGCTGTTTTTT
CASKETGVSTGELFF
>-|TRBV28|TRBJ1-5|TRBD1
TGTGCCAGCAGTTATCCCCGACAGGGCGGCAATCAGCCCCAGCATTTT
CASSYPRQGGNQPQHF
>-|TRBV6-1|TRBJ2-1|TRBD2
TGTGCCAGCTATAGACTAGCGGGAGATGAGCAGTTCTTC
CASYRLAGDEQFF
>few|TRBV29-1|TRBJ2-5|TRBD2
TGCAGCGTTACGTCGCGGGGGTACCAAGAGACCCAGTACTTC
CSVTSRGYQETQYF
>few|TRBV5-1|TRBJ2-3|TRBD2
TGCGCCAGCAGCCAAACTCGCGGGGGGGTGGGCACAGATACGCAGTATTTT
CASSQTRGGVGTDTQYF
>-|TRBV30|TRBJ1-4|-
TGTGCCTGGAGTAAGGCGGCCCCACGCTGGGAAAAACTGTTTTTT
CAWSKAAPRWEKLFF
>-|TRBV7-9|TRBJ2-2|TRBD2
TGTGCCAGCAGCCCGACTAGCGGGAGGTTTCGCACCGGGGAGCTGTTTTTT
CASSPTSGRFRTGELFF
>-|TRBV7-8|TRBJ2-2|TRBD1
TGTGCCAGCAGCCTAAGGGACAGGAACACCGGGGAGCTGTTTTTT
CASSLRDRNTGELFF
>-|TRBV6-1|TRBJ1-5|-
TGTGCCAGCAGTGAAGTCGTCAGTTATCAGCCCCAGCATTTT
CASSEVVSYQPQHF
>-|TRBV5-1|TRBJ2-1|-
TGCGCCAGCAGCTTGGGTCCAGGGTCCTACAATGAGCAGTTCTTC
CASSLGPGSYNEQFF
>-|TRBV30|TRBJ1-3|TRBD1
TGTGCCTGGAATTTTAGGACAGGGGGCACTGGAAACACCATATATTTT
CAWNFRTGGTGNTIYF
>-|TRBV2|TRBJ2-5|-
TGTGCCAGCAGGTGGACACACCAAGAGACCCAGTACTTC
CASRWTHQETQYF
>-|TRBV10-2|TRBJ1-2|-
TGCGCCAGTCCGAGGGTCGAGAGTGGCTACACCTTC
CASPRVESGYTF
>few|TRBV5-1|TRBJ2-7|TRBD2
TGCGCCAGCAGCTCCGGGACTAGAACCTACGAGCAGTACTTC
CASSSGTRTYEQYF
>-|TRBV18|TRBJ2-6|-
TGTGCCAGCTCACCGGACTTCTCCGGTGGCGGGGCCAACGTCCTGACTTTC
CASSPDFSGGGANVLTF
>-|TRBV11-3|TRBJ2-3|TRBD2
TGTGCCAGCAGCTGGACGGGACTAGCGGGAGTACCAGATACGCAGTATTTT
CASSWTGLAGVPDTQYF
>-|TRBV4-1|TRBJ2-7|TRBD2
TGCGCCAGCAGCCGCGGCGGGGGTAGCGGGAACTACGAGCAGTACTTC
CASSRGGGSGNYEQYF
>-|TRBV5-1|TRBJ2-5|TRBD2
TGCGCCAGCAGCTTGCGGGAGGGGAGTGGAGAGACCCAGTACTTC
CASSLREGSGETQYF
>once|TRBV19|TRBJ2-5|-
TGTGCCAGTAGTATGTCTAGCCATTACCAAGAGACCCAGTACTTC
CASSMSSHYQETQYF
>-|TRBV5-4|TRBJ2-1|TRBD2
TGTGCCAGCAGCGGCCTCGGGACTAGCGTGTACAATGAGCAGTTCTTC
CASSGLGTSVYNEQFF
>-|TRBV5-1|TRBJ2-7|TRBD1
TGCGCCAGCAGCGCTCTGACAGGGTTTCTCTACGAGCAGTACTTC
CASSALTGFLYEQYF